The text below deals with one TCR beta chain. Its specificity is not known. The record originates from a study of OX40 agonist ivuxolimab in advanced cancers. The study's findings and limits: Expansion of clones was among the lowest in partial responders at 0.1-3.0 mg/kg. What antigens the expanded peripheral T cells recognized was never established. There were, on average, more expanded clones in CD8+ T cells than in CD4+.

The trim removed 4 bases at V and 5 bases at J, leaving 8 bases unmatched. CDR1 and CDR2 (germline): SGHDT, YYEEEE. The CDR3 extends over 14 amino acids. Clones were sequenced by immunoSEQ multiplex PCR, and TCRdb holds only the in-frame ones, with some missing. The sample lists some 82,000 clones; around 88% were seen once. The starting material was CD4+ or CD8+ T cells sorted from blood, obtained in a trial of the OX40 agonist ivuxolimab. V usage is TRBV5-6 and J usage is TRBJ2-5; 7 bases fit TRBD1. The sequence derives from an adult with an advanced solid tumor such as melanoma, head and neck, liver or kidney cancer. The chain's CDR3 is CASSPQGGGETQYF. In nucleotides, the CDR3 is TGTGCCAGCAGCCCCCAAGGGGGCGGGGAGACCCAGTACTTC.